The clone carrying this TCR beta chain was observed at least ten times. The sample belongs to a study of tumor-infiltrating lymphocytes in oesophageal squamous cell carcinoma. This CDR3 contains 15 residues. The germline V and J ends were trimmed by 0 bases and 3 bases, with 13 bases remaining between them. The germline CDR1 and CDR2 sequences are SGHRS and YFSETQ. TCRdb recomputed calls from the PCR reads with MiXCR, one row per CDR3 protein. Among fewer than 20,000 distinct CDR3 sequences, 35% to 50% were seen once, and the ten largest hold roughly a fifth. The sequenced material came from esophageal tumor tissue. The chain is built from TRBV5-1 and TRBJ2-7; D is ambiguous. This TCR derives from a male donor with esophageal squamous cell carcinoma. CDR3 nucleotides: TGCGCCAGCAGCTTGGCCTTTGGGCCAGTCTACGAGCAGTACTTC. Translation gives CASSLAFGPVYEQYF.